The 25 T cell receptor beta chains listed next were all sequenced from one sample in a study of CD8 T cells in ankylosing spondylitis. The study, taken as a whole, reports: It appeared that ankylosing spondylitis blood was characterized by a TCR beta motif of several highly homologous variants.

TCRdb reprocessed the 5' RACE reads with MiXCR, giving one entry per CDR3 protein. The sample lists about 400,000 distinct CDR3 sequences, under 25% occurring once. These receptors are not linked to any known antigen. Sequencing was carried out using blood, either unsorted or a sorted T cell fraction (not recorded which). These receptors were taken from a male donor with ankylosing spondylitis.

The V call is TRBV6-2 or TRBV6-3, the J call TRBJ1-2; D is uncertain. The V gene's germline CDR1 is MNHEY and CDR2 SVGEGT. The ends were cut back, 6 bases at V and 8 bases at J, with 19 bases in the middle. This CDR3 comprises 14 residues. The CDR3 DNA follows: TGTGCCAGCAGCACCGCCCGGAGGACCTTCGGCTACACCTTC. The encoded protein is CASSTARRTFGYTF.

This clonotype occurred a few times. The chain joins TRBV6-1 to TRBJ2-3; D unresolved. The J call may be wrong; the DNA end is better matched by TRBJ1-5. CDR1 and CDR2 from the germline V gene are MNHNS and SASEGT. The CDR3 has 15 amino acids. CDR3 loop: CASILSGRATDTQHF. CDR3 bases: TGTGCCAGCATCCTAAGCGGGAGGGCTACAGATACGCAGCATTTT.

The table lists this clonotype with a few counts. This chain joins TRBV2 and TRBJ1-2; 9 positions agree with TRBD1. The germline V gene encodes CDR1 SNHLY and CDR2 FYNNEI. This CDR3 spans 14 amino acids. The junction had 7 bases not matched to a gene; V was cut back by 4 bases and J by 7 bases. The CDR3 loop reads CASSGDREERGYTF. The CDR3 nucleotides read TGTGCCAGCAGTGGGGACAGGGAAGAGCGTGGCTACACCTTC.

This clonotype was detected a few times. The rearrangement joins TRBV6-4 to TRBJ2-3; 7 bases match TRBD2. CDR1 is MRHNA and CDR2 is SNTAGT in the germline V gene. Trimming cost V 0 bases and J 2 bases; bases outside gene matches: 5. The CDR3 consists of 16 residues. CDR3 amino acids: CASSDSPGGLTDTQYF. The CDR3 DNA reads TGTGCCAGCAGTGACTCGCCGGGAGGCCTCACAGATACGCAGTATTTT.

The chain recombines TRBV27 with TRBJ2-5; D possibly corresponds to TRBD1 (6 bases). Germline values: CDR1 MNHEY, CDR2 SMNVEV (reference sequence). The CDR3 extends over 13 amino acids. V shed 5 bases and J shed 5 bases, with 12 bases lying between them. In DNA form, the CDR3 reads TGTGCCAGCAGTCCACAGGGCTGGGAGACCCAGTACTTC. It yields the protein CASSPQGWETQYF.

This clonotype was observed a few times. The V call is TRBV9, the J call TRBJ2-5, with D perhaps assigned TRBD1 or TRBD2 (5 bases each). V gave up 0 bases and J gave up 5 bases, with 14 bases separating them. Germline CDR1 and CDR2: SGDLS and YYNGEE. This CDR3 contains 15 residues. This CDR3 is CASSVATAWGETQYF. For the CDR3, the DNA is TGTGCCAGCAGCGTAGCTACGGCGTGGGGGGAGACCCAGTACTTC. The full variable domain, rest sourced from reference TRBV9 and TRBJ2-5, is DSGVTQTPKHLITATGQRVTLRCSPRSGDLSVYWYQQSLDQGLQFLIQYYNGEERAKGNILERFSAQQFPDLHSELNLSSLELGDSALYFCASSVATAWGETQYFGPGTRLLVL.

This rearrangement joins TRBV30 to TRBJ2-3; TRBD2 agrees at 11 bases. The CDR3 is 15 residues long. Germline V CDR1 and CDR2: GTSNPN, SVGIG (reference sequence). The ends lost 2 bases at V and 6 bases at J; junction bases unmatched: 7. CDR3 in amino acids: CAWSQGLAAPDTQYF. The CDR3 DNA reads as TGTGCCTGGAGTCAGGGACTAGCGGCCCCGGATACGCAGTATTTT.

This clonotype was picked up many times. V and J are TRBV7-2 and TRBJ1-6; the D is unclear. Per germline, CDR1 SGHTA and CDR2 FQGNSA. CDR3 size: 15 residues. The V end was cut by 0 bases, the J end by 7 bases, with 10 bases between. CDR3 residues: CASSLAGPPNSPLHF. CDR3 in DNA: TGTGCCAGCAGCTTAGCGGGCCCACCCAATTCACCCCTCCACTTT.

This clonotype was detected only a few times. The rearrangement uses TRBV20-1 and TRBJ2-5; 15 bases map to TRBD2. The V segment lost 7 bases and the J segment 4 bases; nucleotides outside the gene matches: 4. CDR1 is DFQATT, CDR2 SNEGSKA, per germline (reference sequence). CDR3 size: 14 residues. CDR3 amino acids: CSGGTSGRRETQYF. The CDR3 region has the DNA TGCAGTGGAGGGACTAGCGGGAGGAGAGAGACCCAGTACTTC.

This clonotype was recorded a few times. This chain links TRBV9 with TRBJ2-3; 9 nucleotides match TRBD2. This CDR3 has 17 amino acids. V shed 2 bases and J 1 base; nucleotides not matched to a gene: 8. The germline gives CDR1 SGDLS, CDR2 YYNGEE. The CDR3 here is CASSVLSSGKGTDTQYF. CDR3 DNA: TGTGCCAGCAGCGTGCTCTCTAGCGGGAAGGGCACAGATACGCAGTATTTT.

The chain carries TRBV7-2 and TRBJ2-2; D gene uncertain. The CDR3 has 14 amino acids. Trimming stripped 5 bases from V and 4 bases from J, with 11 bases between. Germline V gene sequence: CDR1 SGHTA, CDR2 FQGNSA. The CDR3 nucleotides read TGTGCCAGCAGCCACTCTAGGGCCACCGGGGAGCTGTTTTTT. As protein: CASSHSRATGELFF.

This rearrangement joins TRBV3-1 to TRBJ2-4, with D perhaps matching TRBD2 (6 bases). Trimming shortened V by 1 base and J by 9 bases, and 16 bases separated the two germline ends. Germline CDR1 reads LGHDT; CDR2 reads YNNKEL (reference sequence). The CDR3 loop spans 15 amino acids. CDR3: CASSQVTDSRGIQYF. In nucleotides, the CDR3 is TGTGCCAGCAGCCAAGTTACGGACTCGCGGGGCATTCAGTACTTC.

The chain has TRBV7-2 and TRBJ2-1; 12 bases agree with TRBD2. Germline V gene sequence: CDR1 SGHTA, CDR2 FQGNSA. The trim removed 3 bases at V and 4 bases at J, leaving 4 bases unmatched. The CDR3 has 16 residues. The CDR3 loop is CASSLRLAGVYNEQFF. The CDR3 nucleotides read TGTGCCAGCAGCTTGCGACTAGCGGGGGTGTACAATGAGCAGTTCTTC.

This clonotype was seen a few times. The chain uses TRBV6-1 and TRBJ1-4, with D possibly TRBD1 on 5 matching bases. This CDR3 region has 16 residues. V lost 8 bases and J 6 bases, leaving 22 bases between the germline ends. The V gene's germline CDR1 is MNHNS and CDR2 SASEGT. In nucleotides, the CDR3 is TGTGCCAGCGCACCTGGGGCAGGCCTTGGCCATGAAAAACTGTTTTTT. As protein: CASAPGAGLGHEKLFF.

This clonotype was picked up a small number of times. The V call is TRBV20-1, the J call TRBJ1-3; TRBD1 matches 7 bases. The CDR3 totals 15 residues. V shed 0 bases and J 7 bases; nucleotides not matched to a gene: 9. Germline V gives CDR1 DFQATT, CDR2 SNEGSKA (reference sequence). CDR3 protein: CSAREPGQWRNTIYF. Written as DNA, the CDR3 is TGCAGTGCTAGAGAACCGGGACAGTGGAGGAACACCATATATTTT.

Here the CDR3 DNA reads TGTGCCAGCAGCGTAGGCGGGACAGTCGGCACAGATACGCAGTATTTT. Its translation: CASSVGGTVGTDTQYF. The V call is TRBV9, the J call TRBJ2-3, with TRBD1 as a possible D gene (7 bases). The CDR3 consists of 16 residues. V was clipped by 0 bases and J by 1 base, with 12 bases between them. Germline CDR1 reads SGDLS; CDR2 reads YYNGEE.

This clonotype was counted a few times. The CDR3: CASSQTDPGQGVADTQYF. CDR3 nucleotides: TGTGCCAGCAGCCAAACCGATCCGGGACAGGGAGTTGCAGATACGCAGTATTTT. The J gene is TRBJ2-3, the V gene TRBV4-2, with TRBD1 matching over 9 bases. This CDR3 comprises 18 residues. The germline V gene encodes CDR1 LGHNA and CDR2 YNFKEQ. V was clipped by 2 bases and J by 4 bases; unmatched bases: 13.

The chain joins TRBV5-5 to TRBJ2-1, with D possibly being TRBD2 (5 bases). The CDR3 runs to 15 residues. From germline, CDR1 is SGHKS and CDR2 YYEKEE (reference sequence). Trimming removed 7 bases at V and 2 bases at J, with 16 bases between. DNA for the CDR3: TGTGCCAGCGTCAGAGCGGATCTTACCTACAATGAGCAGTTCTTC. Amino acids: CASVRADLTYNEQFF.

In DNA form, the CDR3 reads TGTGCCAGCAGCGTAGACCCTAACTATGGCTACACCTTC. Its protein is CASSVDPNYGYTF. V and J are TRBV9 and TRBJ1-2; D not certain. CDR3 length: 13 amino acids. The V end was cut by 0 bases, the J end by 0 bases, with 3 bases between. Germline assignment: CDR1 SGDLS and CDR2 YYNGEE.

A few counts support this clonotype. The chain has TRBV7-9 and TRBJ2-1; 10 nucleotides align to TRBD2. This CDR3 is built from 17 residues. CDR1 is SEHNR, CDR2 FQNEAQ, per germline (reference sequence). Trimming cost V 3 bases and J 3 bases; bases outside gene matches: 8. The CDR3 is CASSFDQAGGDYNEQFF. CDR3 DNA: TGTGCCAGCAGCTTCGATCAAGCGGGAGGGGACTACAATGAGCAGTTCTTC.

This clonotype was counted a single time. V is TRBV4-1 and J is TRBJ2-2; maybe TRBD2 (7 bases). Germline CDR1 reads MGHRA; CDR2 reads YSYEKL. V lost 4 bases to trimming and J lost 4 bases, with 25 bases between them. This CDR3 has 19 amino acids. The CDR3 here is CASSLSGVASGSSTGELFF. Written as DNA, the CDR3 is TGCGCCAGCAGCCTCTCAGGGGTGGCTAGCGGATCGAGCACCGGGGAGCTGTTTTTT.

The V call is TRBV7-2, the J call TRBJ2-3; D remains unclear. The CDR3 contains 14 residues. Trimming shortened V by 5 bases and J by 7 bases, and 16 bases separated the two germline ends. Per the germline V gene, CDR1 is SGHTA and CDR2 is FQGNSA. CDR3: CASSKRHGDHTQYF. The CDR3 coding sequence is TGTGCCAGCAGCAAGAGGCACGGTGATCATACGCAGTATTTT.

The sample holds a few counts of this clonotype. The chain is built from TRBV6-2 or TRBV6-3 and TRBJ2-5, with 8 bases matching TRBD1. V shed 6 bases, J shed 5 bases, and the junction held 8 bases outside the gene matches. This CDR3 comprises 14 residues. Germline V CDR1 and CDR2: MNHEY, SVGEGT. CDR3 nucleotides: TGTGCCAGCAGCAAAAACAGGGGGTCGGAGACCCAGTACTTC. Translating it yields CASSKNRGSETQYF.

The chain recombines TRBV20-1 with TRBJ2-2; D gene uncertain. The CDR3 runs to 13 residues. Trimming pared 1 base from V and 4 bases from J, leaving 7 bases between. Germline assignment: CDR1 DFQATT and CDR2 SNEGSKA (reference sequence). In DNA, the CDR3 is TGCAGTGCTAGAGTGCAGTTCACCGGGGAGCTGTTTTTT. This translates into CSARVQFTGELFF.

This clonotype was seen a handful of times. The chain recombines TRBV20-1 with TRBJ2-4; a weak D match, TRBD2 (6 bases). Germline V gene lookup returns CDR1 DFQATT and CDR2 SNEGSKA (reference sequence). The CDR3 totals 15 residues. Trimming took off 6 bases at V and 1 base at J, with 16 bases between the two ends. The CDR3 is CSARDQRAAKNIQYF. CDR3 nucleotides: TGCAGTGCCCGAGACCAGCGGGCCGCCAAAAACATTCAGTACTTC.